This T cell receptor beta chain was identified in a study of breast tumors, draining lymph nodes, adjacent tissues. Study findings and constraints: That most tumor T cells come from lymph nodes remained unproven. Compared with lymph nodes, tumors were less diverse; compared with nontumor tissue, more.

A single record per CDR3 protein comes from TCRdb applying MiXCR to the multiplex PCR reads. The sample gives some 85,000 distinct CDR3 sequences, around 29% of which show up once; around 8.1% is in the top ten. Axillary draining lymph nodes of breast cancer patients supplied the node samples. This clonotype was detected ten times or more. Its antigen is still unknown. The CDR3 consists of 14 residues. Trimming stripped 0 bases from V and 5 bases from J, with 13 bases between. The germline gives CDR1 DFQATT, CDR2 SNEGSKA (reference sequence). The chain recombines TRBV20-1 with TRBJ2-5; possible D gene TRBD2, 7 bases. The sequence was collected from a female donor with breast cancer. Some clones in this sample may be carry-over from other donors' samples. Sequences were obtained from axillary lymph node tissue. The CDR3 region is CSARDARGRETQYF. Written as DNA, the CDR3 is TGCAGTGCTAGAGATGCGCGGGGGCGGGAGACCCAGTACTTC.